The present entry profiles one T cell receptor beta chain with its context. This receptor's antigen is unknown. Base qualities are missing; no much larger clone stands one base away. The data were obtained in a study of shared clonotypes between healthy human individuals (dated by TCRdb to the early 2020s). Describing the broader study: A couple of women and a few men aged 18 to 49 years were included in the cohort. For each donor, three plates each were used for CD4 naive and CD4 memory, two plates were used for CD8 naive, and one plate was used for CD8 memory. To estimate repertoire size and how much clonotypes are shared between individuals, the study performed deep sequencing of blood TCR repertoires from 4 to 6 healthy adults. Libraries were prepared and TCR repertoires were sequenced by different laboratories using diverse techniques, in order to increase sequencing depth and limit assay-specific biases. Between about 0.85 and 9.5 billion PBMCs per donor were obtained by leukapheresis.

Using the deep immunoSEQ assay, multiplex PCR amplified TCR CDR3 regions from genomic DNA. Genomic DNA extracted from each cell subset was distributed evenly over all wells of several immunoSEQ 96-well plates, and each plate served as one replicate. For sorted subsets, each replicate PCR was loaded with approximately 200 ng genomic DNA, equivalent to 30,000 or so T cell genomes. Purified libraries were measured with a Qubit 3.0 fluorometer, size-checked on a Bioanalyzer 2100, and measured again with the KAPA Library Quantification kit. Every immunoSEQ 96-well plate was sequenced on a dedicated single-read 150-cycle Illumina NextSeq 550 flow cell. The authors' analysis ran thus. Because only junctional sequences without quality scores were contained in the immunoSEQ output, filtering matching that applied to full-length reads could not be performed. To assign V/J genes and CDR3, sequences were annotated using PyIR, a Python wrapper for IgBLAST v1.9, with IMGT germline references. Reads with weak V/J assignments (E-value above 1e-6), missing CDR3, stop codons, out-of-frame junctions, or ambiguous translated residues were removed. V3J clonotypes were defined as sequences sharing the same inferred V gene, J gene, and CDR3 amino acid sequence. Percentage overlap between repertoires was computed as shared unique clonotypes divided by the size of the smaller repertoire. Three approaches were used to assess repertoire richness: RTK rarefaction, the Chao1 estimator, and Recon v2.1 estimates of unobserved clonotypes. Generation probabilities were computed with OLGA for all TCRbeta clonotypes obtained by the gDNA method from a few donors. In its TCRdb copy, this immuneACCESS table keeps in-frame sequences only and misses some clones. Where compared with another copy, unresolved V genes explain less than half of these, and the others have no known cause. D and trimming come from the DNA, and the V and J calls and clone size come from that table. This sample comprises about 2 million clones, approximately 94% of them detected only once. 1.2% of the sample is in the top ten clones.

Results the study describes overall, beyond this receptor: Because the study included a small number of donors, the genetic and exposure-history diversity represented was limited. Compared with non-shared clonotypes, clonotypes shared by all four sorted-subset donors had higher generation probabilities. Approximately 4.8% of naive CD4, 3.5% of naive CD8, roughly 2.4% of memory CD4, and approximately 0.4% of memory CD8 clonotypes were shared across a few donors. Pairwise subsampling indicated that sequencing depth was expected to affect the degree of clonotype sharing among donors. Sampling was limited to blood, and TCR repertoires in tissue likely differ from TCR repertoires in blood. Even with the large sequencing depth, rarefaction of the sorted-subset datasets indicated that sequencing was incomplete. Naive subsets generally had larger estimated clonotype richness than memory subsets did.

CD8 naive samples were CD45RO-negative cells positively selected for CCR7, giving a CD45RA+CCR7+ population that excluded TemRA cells. The donors were healthy, HIV-negative adults with no recently reported acute infections or vaccinations. Every donor was a Caucasian adult living in Nashville, Tennessee, USA. Blood was collected by leukapheresis, and PBMCs were isolated by Ficoll-Histopaque density gradient centrifugation and then cryopreserved in liquid nitrogen vapor phase. Purity and quantity of every magnetically sorted T cell population were checked by analytical flow cytometry. Genomic DNA was isolated from every sorted fraction and measured by UV absorbance on a Nanodrop 2000c. This TCR was recovered from a man younger than 30 in good health. The sample was naive CD8+ T cells sorted from blood. Per the publication, the cell subset or site label means: CD45RA+CCR7+.

CDR3 sequence: CASSAGGGGEAFF. The DNA sequence is as follows: TGTGCCAGCAGCGCCGGAGGCGGGGGTGAGGCTTTCTTT. The chain links TRBV9 with TRBJ1-1; TRBD1 is a weak D gene call, 5 bases matching. According to the germline V gene, CDR1 reads SGDLS and CDR2 reads YYNGEE. V is cut by 3 bases and J by 11 bases, and the space between the germline ends is 17 bases. The CDR3 holds 13 amino acids from the cysteine to the phenylalanine. Just the 39-base CDR3 DNA is kept, in frame starting at base 1.